Below, 30 T cell receptor beta chains from the same sample are listed, as sequenced in a study of Ad26.COV2.S vaccination and SARS-CoV-2 variants. TCRdb's copy holds only in-frame clones and misses some; the assay was immunoSEQ multiplex PCR. The data contain around 380,000 clones, less than 90% of them singletons. Treatment here: roughly 18 received Ad26.COV2.S at low or high dose, single or two shots; several received placebo; per-sample allocation not given. Collection of samples fell on day 63 after the first vaccine or placebo injection. The sequences come from peripheral blood, collected in a trial of Ad26.COV2.S vaccine versus placebo. Every receptor here comes from a person aged 18-65 years who received the Ad26.COV2.S COVID-19 vaccine or a placebo.

This clone was recorded once. The rearrangement uses TRBV28 and TRBJ1-2; no definite D call. The germline gives CDR1 MDHEN, CDR2 SYDVKM. V was clipped by 5 bases and J by 2 bases, with 18 bases between them. CDR3 length equals 16 residues. CDR3 DNA: TGTGCCAGCAGTCTTTTGGGCGCAGGAGGGAACTATGGCTACACCTTC. It encodes CASSLLGAGGNYGYTF.

The chain uses TRBV7-8 and TRBJ2-1, with D possibly being TRBD1 (6 bases). Germline V lookup: CDR1 SGHVS, CDR2 FQNEAQ. The CDR3 consists of 18 residues. V shed 5 bases and J shed 0 bases, with 20 bases lying between them. The CDR3, as DNA: TGTGCCAGCAGCCCCGTTTGGGACAAGCGTTTCTCCTACAATGAGCAGTTCTTC. Translated, it gives CASSPVWDKRFSYNEQFF.

This chain uses TRBV6-6 with TRBJ1-1, with TRBD1 identical over 7 bases. The V segment lost 4 bases and the J segment 5 bases; nucleotides outside the gene matches: 13. The CDR3 sequence is 16 residues long. The germline CDR1 and CDR2 sequences are MNHNY and SVGAGI (reference sequence). CDR3 DNA sequence: TGTGCCAGCAGTTCTCCCGGGGAGGGGGCGCGAACTGAAGCTTTCTTT. It is translated as CASSSPGEGARTEAFF.

The count of this clone is one. V gene TRBV5-6 combines with J gene TRBJ2-7; tentatively, D is TRBD1 or TRBD2 (5 bases each). Germline V gives CDR1 SGHDT, CDR2 YYEEEE. Trimming removed 1 base at V and 3 bases at J, with 11 bases between. This CDR3 contains 14 residues. CDR3 DNA: TGTGCCAGCAGCTTGAGGGCGAGGGGCTACGAGCAGTACTTC. As protein: CASSLRARGYEQYF. Full variable domain (missing parts from reference TRBV5-6 and TRBJ2-7): DAGVTQSPTHLIKTRGQQVTLRCSPKSGHDTVSWYQQALGQGPQFIFQYYEEEERQRGNFPDRFSGHQFPNYSSELNVNALLLGDSALYLCASSLRARGYEQYFGPGTRLTVT.

The V and J genes are TRBV3-1 (or the pseudogene TRBV3-2) and TRBJ2-3, with TRBD2 identical over 13 bases. Germline lookup yields CDR1 LGHDT and CDR2 YNNKEL (reference sequence). CDR3 length equals 16 residues. The V gene end was trimmed by 5 bases and the J gene end by 2 bases; junction bases not matched to a gene: 4. The CDR3 nucleotides are TGTGCCAGCAGCAAGACTAGCGGGGGGTTCACAGATACGCAGTATTTT. Translation: CASSKTSGGFTDTQYF.

V usage is TRBV19 and J usage is TRBJ2-1; possible D gene TRBD2, 6 bases. The CDR3 length is 14 residues. Germline assignment: CDR1 LNHDA and CDR2 SQIVND (reference sequence). The V end lost 6 bases, the J end lost 5 bases, and 14 bases lay between the germline ends. CDR3 loop: CASRMRGGNNEQFF. The CDR3 DNA follows: TGTGCCAGTAGAATGAGGGGCGGGAACAATGAGCAGTTCTTC.

V gene TRBV10-3 combines with J gene TRBJ1-3; D ambiguous. Germline assignment: CDR1 ENHRY and CDR2 SYGVKD. V shed 0 bases and J shed 0 bases, with 6 bases lying between them. This CDR3 region has 15 residues. CDR3 nucleotide sequence: TGTGCCATCAGTGAGTCCCGGGTCTCTGGAAACACCATATATTTT. Encoded protein: CAISESRVSGNTIYF.

The chain recombines TRBV11-2 with TRBJ2-7, with no clear D. Germline V CDR1 and CDR2: SGHAT, FQNNGV. CDR3 length: 12 amino acids. Trimming pared 2 bases from V and 5 bases from J, leaving 7 bases between. CDR3 protein: CASSLLRDEQYF. CDR3 DNA: TGTGCCAGCAGCTTACTTCGTGACGAGCAGTACTTC.

This clone has more than one count but fewer than ten. The chain is built from TRBV27 and TRBJ2-5, with D possibly TRBD2 on 7 matching bases. CDR1 is MNHEY and CDR2 is SMNVEV in the germline V gene (reference sequence). The CDR3 totals 15 residues. The germline V and J ends were trimmed by 6 bases and 0 bases, with 14 bases remaining between them. The CDR3, as DNA: TGTGCCAGCAGCCCCTGGGGGGGGCACCAAGAGACCCAGTACTTC. Translating gives CASSPWGGHQETQYF.

This sequence joins TRBV5-1 and TRBJ2-5; the D is unclear. The CDR3 has 15 residues. CDR1 and CDR2 from the germline V gene are SGHRS and YFSETQ. The germline V and J ends were trimmed by 0 bases and 0 bases, with 9 bases remaining between them. CDR3 protein: CASSLAGQYQETQYF. CDR3 DNA sequence: TGCGCCAGCAGCTTGGCCGGTCAATACCAAGAGACCCAGTACTTC.

The chain uses TRBV6-5 and TRBJ2-1; D gene unclear. Per the germline V gene, CDR1 is MNHEY and CDR2 is SVGAGI. V lost 2 bases to trimming and J lost 6 bases, with 8 bases between them. The CDR3 runs to 13 residues. CDR3 DNA: TGTGCCAGCAGTTACAATCACCTCAATGAGCAGTTCTTC. Amino acid sequence: CASSYNHLNEQFF.

This sequence joins TRBV11-3 and TRBJ1-2, with D unresolved. The length of the CDR3 is 16 residues. Germline CDR1 is SGHNT and CDR2 is YENEEA. V was pared by 1 base and J by 5 bases, with 17 bases between. CDR3 nucleotides: TGTGCCAGCAGCTTAGTTAGGCGGACTGGAAGGTATGGCTACACCTTC. Protein: CASSLVRRTGRYGYTF.

The rearrangement joins TRBV12-3 or TRBV12-4 to TRBJ1-1; D gene ambiguous. The V end lost 0 bases, the J end lost 8 bases, and 10 bases lay between the germline ends. This CDR3 spans 13 amino acids. CDR3 sequence (DNA): TGTGCCAGCAGTTTAGCGCGTGGAAACGAAGCTTTCTTT. Translated, it gives CASSLARGNEAFF.

The chain employs TRBV19 and TRBJ2-7; TRBD1 agrees at 7 bases. The CDR3 extends over 15 amino acids. The germline V gene has CDR1 LNHDA and CDR2 SQIVND (reference sequence). V lost 3 bases, J lost 5 bases, and 10 bases stayed unmatched. The CDR3 nucleotides are TGTGCCAGTAGTATTGTTTGGGACAGAACTAACGAGCAGTACTTC. Translating it yields CASSIVWDRTNEQYF.

The V and J genes are TRBV5-8 and TRBJ1-5, with a weak D call TRBD1 (5 bases). Trimming pared 0 bases from V and 9 bases from J, leaving 13 bases between. Germline CDR1 and CDR2: SGHTS and YDEGEE. This CDR3 has 14 residues. Written as DNA, the CDR3 is TGTGCCAGCAGCTTGGGGGACGTAACCGGGCCCCAGCATTTT. Translation gives CASSLGDVTGPQHF.

The sample holds a few counts of this clone. The CDR3 sequence: CASSELGQWNTEAFF. The DNA of the CDR3 is TGTGCCAGCAGTGAATTGGGACAATGGAACACTGAAGCTTTCTTT. The rearrangement links TRBV2 to TRBJ1-1; a weak D match, TRBD1 (6 bases). V lost 2 bases to trimming and J lost 1 base, with 11 bases between them. The CDR3 is 15 residues long. Looked up from germline, CDR1 is SNHLY and CDR2 is FYNNEI.

This clone has more than one count but fewer than ten. V gene TRBV24-1 combines with J gene TRBJ2-2; tentative D call: TRBD1 (6 bases). V gave up 1 base and J gave up 7 bases, with 15 bases separating them. CDR1 KGHDR and CDR2 SFDVKD come from the germline V gene. The CDR3 covers 16 residues. CDR3 sequence: CATSDLPGFRGGELFF. Written as DNA, the CDR3 is TGTGCCACCAGTGATTTACCGGGATTCAGGGGCGGGGAGCTGTTTTTT.

This chain links TRBV7-2 with TRBJ2-5; no definite D call. The CDR3 runs to 15 residues. The V end was cut by 1 base, the J end by 4 bases, with 13 bases between. The germline CDR1 and CDR2 sequences are SGHTA and FQGNSA. The CDR3 reads CASSLDSPMGETQYF. The CDR3 coding sequence is TGTGCCAGCAGCTTAGATTCCCCCATGGGAGAGACCCAGTACTTC.

The V and J genes are TRBV30 and TRBJ2-7, with D perhaps matching TRBD1 or TRBD2 (6 bases each). V gave up 3 bases and J gave up 0 bases, with 12 bases separating them. This CDR3 has 14 amino acids. Germline values: CDR1 GTSNPN, CDR2 SVGIG (reference sequence). The CDR3 loop is CAWSGGGISYEQYF. The CDR3 coding sequence is TGTGCCTGGAGCGGGGGCGGAATCTCCTACGAGCAGTACTTC.

The V and J genes are TRBV24-1 and TRBJ2-3; 8 bases match TRBD2. V lost 5 bases and J lost 5; bases outside the gene matches: 2. This CDR3 spans 13 amino acids. Per germline, CDR1 KGHDR and CDR2 SFDVKD. Written as DNA, the CDR3 is TGTGCCACCAGTGTGGGACTAGTAGATACGCAGTATTTT. Amino acid sequence: CATSVGLVDTQYF.

The V gene is TRBV6-2 or TRBV6-3, the J gene TRBJ2-7, with D unclear. Trimming stripped 4 bases from V and 4 bases from J, with 5 bases between. The CDR3 runs to 11 residues. Germline V gene sequence: CDR1 MNHEY, CDR2 SVGEGT. The CDR3 is CASSWAYEQYF. The CDR3 region has the DNA TGTGCCAGCAGTTGGGCTTACGAGCAGTACTTC.

This clone was seen only once. The chain is built from TRBV11-2 and TRBJ1-1; D gene uncertain. CDR1 is SGHAT and CDR2 is FQNNGV in the germline V gene. The CDR3 runs to 14 residues. V dropped 5 bases and J dropped 1 base, with 11 bases sitting between them. CDR3: CASSRAGANTEAFF. The CDR3 DNA follows: TGTGCCAGCAGCCGGGCGGGAGCGAACACTGAAGCTTTCTTT.

This rearrangement joins TRBV7-9 to TRBJ2-7; D gene uncertain. CDR1 SEHNR and CDR2 FQNEAQ come from the germline V gene (reference sequence). V dropped 0 bases and J dropped 4 bases, with 7 bases sitting between them. This CDR3 is built from 13 residues. CDR3 protein: CASSLALEYEQYF. The CDR3 DNA reads TGTGCCAGCAGCTTAGCGCTCGAGTACGAGCAGTACTTC.

This clone was detected only once. The gene calls are TRBV15 and TRBJ1-1; D ambiguous. The CDR3 spans 12 residues. V was clipped by 0 bases and J by 8 bases, with 7 bases between them. The V gene's germline CDR1 is LNHNV and CDR2 YYDKDF (reference sequence). The CDR3, as DNA: TGTGCCACCAGCAGAGATGTAGGGGAAGCTTTCTTT. Its protein product is CATSRDVGEAFF.

This chain joins TRBV27 and TRBJ2-1; tentatively, D is TRBD2 (6 bases). The CDR3 sequence is 16 residues long. In germline, CDR1 is MNHEY, CDR2 SMNVEV (reference sequence). Trimming left V 7 bases short and J 4 bases short, with 20 bases between. CDR3 DNA: TGTGCCAGCAATCCGGGTTGGAGGAGGGCGTACAATGAGCAGTTCTTC. It specifies CASNPGWRRAYNEQFF.

This clone was detected a few times. The CDR3 DNA follows: TGTGCCATCAGTGAGTCGGCGACAGGGAATTCACCCCTCCACTTT. Translation: CAISESATGNSPLHF. V usage is TRBV10-3 and J usage is TRBJ1-6, with 7 nucleotides matching TRBD1. Germline V gene data show CDR1 as ENHRY and CDR2 as SYGVKD. The CDR3 has 15 amino acids. V was pared by 0 bases and J by 7 bases, with 3 bases of the junction left unmatched.

The V and J genes are TRBV7-8 and TRBJ2-3; 8 bases fit TRBD2. From germline, CDR1 is SGHVS and CDR2 FQNEAQ. After removal of 5 bases from V and 5 bases from J, the junction contained 15 bases not matched to a gene. This CDR3 is 17 amino acids long. The CDR3 DNA follows: TGTGCCAGCAGCGGCGCCGGGGAAGCGGGGGCAGGAGATACGCAGTATTTT. Translated: CASSGAGEAGAGDTQYF.

Here the CDR3 reads CASSLAIGDRDEQYF. The CDR3 nucleotides read TGTGCCAGCAGCTTAGCGATAGGGGACAGGGACGAGCAGTACTTC. The chain employs TRBV7-9 and TRBJ2-7; 9 nucleotides line up with TRBD1. The germline CDR1 and CDR2 sequences are SEHNR and FQNEAQ (reference sequence). V was pared by 0 bases and J by 5 bases, with 5 bases of the junction left unmatched. The CDR3 is 15 residues long.

The chain has TRBV7-2 and TRBJ1-3; D is ambiguous. The CDR3 spans 14 residues. Germline-derived CDR1 and CDR2 are SGHTA and FQGNSA. Between the trimmed V and J ends, which lost 3 bases and 0 bases, there was a span of 6 bases. The CDR3 nucleotides are TGTGCCAGCAGCTTCCACAACTCTGGAAACACCATATATTTT. This translates into CASSFHNSGNTIYF.

The sample holds one count of this clone. CDR3 loop: CASSYFIGSSTEAFF. The CDR3 nucleotides are TGTGCCAGCAGTTACTTCATCGGCTCGAGCACTGAAGCTTTCTTT. The genes are TRBV6-6 and TRBJ1-1, with no clear D. The CDR3 runs 15 residues. Trimming cost V 1 base and J 4 bases, with 13 bases left between them. CDR1 MNHNY and CDR2 SVGAGI come from the germline V gene (reference sequence).